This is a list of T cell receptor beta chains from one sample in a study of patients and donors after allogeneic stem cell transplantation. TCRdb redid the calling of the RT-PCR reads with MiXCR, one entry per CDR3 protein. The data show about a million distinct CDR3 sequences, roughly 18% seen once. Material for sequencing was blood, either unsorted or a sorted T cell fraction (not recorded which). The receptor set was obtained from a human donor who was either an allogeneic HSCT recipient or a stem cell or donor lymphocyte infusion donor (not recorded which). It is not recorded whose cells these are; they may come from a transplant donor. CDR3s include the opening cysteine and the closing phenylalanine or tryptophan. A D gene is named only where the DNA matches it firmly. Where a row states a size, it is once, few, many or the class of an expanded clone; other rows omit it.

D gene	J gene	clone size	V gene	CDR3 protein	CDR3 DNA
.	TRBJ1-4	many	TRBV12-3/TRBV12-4	CASSRTGLNEKLFF	TGTGCCAGCAGCCGAACAGGGTTAAATGAAAAACTGTTTTTT
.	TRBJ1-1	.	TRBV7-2	CAHRERMNTEAFF	TGTGCCCACAGGGAGCGCATGAACACTGAAGCTTTCTTT
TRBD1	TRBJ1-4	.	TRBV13	CASSPAGGGLFF	TGTGCCAGCAGCCCGGCAGGGGGAGGCCTGTTTTTT
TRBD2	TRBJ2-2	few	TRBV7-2	CASSYVGGTGELFF	TGTGCCAGCAGCTACGTCGGGGGGACCGGGGAGCTGTTTTTT
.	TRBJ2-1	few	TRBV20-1	CSARSISGPRYNEQFF	TGCAGTGCTAGAAGCATATCCGGGCCGCGATACAATGAGCAGTTCTTC
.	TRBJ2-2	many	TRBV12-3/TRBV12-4	CASSWGRTYTGELFF	TGTGCCAGCAGTTGGGGACGGACCTACACCGGGGAGCTGTTTTTT
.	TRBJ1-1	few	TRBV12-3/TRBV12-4	CASISGRDMNTEAFF	TGTGCCAGCATCTCGGGCAGGGACATGAACACTGAAGCTTTCTTT
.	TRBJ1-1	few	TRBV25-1	CASSEMGQANTEAFF	TGTGCCAGCAGTGAAATGGGGCAGGCGAACACTGAAGCTTTCTTT
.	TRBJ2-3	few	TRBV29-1	CSVEEGGIGTDTQYF	TGCAGCGTTGAGGAGGGTGGGATAGGAACAGATACGCAGTATTTT
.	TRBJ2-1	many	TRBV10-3	CAISEEGGPYNEQFF	TGTGCCATCAGTGAAGAGGGGGGGCCGTACAATGAGCAGTTCTTC
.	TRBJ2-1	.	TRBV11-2	CASSLDPMQGRGNEQFF	TGTGCCAGCAGCTTAGATCCCATGCAAGGCCGGGGCAATGAGCAGTTCTTC
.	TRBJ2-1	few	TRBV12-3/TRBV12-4	CASSTARGHYNEQFF	TGTGCCAGCAGTACCGCCAGGGGACATTACAATGAGCAGTTCTTC
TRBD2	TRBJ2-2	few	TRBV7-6	CASSSGTSEAAGELFF	TGTGCCAGCAGCTCCGGGACTAGCGAGGCAGCCGGGGAGCTGTTTTTT
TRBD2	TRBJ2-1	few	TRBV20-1	CSARDYLGLALNEQFF	TGCAGTGCTAGAGATTATTTGGGACTAGCGCTAAATGAGCAGTTCTTC